This section outlines one T cell receptor beta chain sequence together with its context. These data belong to a study of blood T cell repertoires in COVID-19. Background on the study: Samples taken during acute and convalescent COVID-19 were collected in the United States, Italy and Spain. T cells, B-cell-depleted T cells, or PBMCs supplied cDNA or gDNA.

V was shortened by 4 bases and J by 3 bases, with 15 bases between the two germline ends. CDR3 length: 15 amino acids. Germline values: CDR1 SNHLY, CDR2 FYNNEI. Under the authors' procedure: The authors estimated nucleated cell counts from reference gene primer amplification. TCRdb keeps only in-frame clones here, not all; method: immunoSEQ multiplex PCR. V, J and clone size were drawn from that table, and D and trimming were deduced from the DNA. The sample includes roughly 200,000 clones, about 80% of them seen just once. The specimen was peripheral blood. The gene calls are TRBV2 and TRBJ1-1, with D perhaps TRBD1 (6 bases). The sequence came from a man between 50 and 59 years old with active or convalescent COVID-19. CDR3 sequence: CASSAVWAGDTEAFF. CDR3 DNA: TGTGCCAGCAGTGCAGTTTGGGCAGGGGACACTGAAGCTTTCTTT.